Listed below are T cell receptor beta chains from one sample, sequenced in a study of blood T cell repertoires in COVID-19. The table came from immunoSEQ multiplex PCR; TCRdb's copy has only in-frame clones and leaves some out. Of about 190,000 clones in the sample, roughly 80% are singletons; the top ten hold 15% to 20%. Sequenced: peripheral blood. The source of these receptors is a human donor in a cohort sampled during active COVID-19. The CDR3 runs from the conserved cysteine through the conserved F or W. The D gene is left open where the match is weak. Where a row states a size, it is once, few, many or the class of an expanded clone; other rows omit it.

J gene	clone size	D gene	V gene	CDR3 protein	CDR3 DNA
TRBJ1-5	NA	TRBD1	TRBV6-6	CASSRQGDQPQHF	TGTGCCAGCAGTCGACAGGGCGATCAGCCCCAGCATTTT
TRBJ2-6	NA	NA	TRBV6-4	CASNGQFSGANVLTF	TGTGCCAGCAACGGACAGTTCTCTGGGGCCAACGTCCTGACTTTC
TRBJ1-5	NA	NA	TRBV6-6	CASSYGAHGNQPQHF	TGTGCCAGCAGTTACGGGGCCCACGGAAATCAGCCCCAGCATTTT
TRBJ1-1	NA	TRBD1	TRBV5-5	CASTRDSRYTEAFF	TGTGCCAGCACCCGGGACAGCCGCTACACTGAAGCTTTCTTT
TRBJ1-5	NA	TRBD1	TRBV28	CASSLRTGLIDQPQHF	TGTGCCAGCAGTCTCCGGACAGGGCTAATCGATCAGCCCCAGCATTTT
TRBJ2-2	NA	TRBD2	TRBV7-6	CASSLTTSGGGRGTGELFF	TGTGCCAGCAGCTTAACCACTAGCGGGGGGGGTCGAGGCACCGGGGAGCTGTTTTTT
TRBJ2-6	NA	NA	TRBV27	CASTRQGLPSGANVLTF	TGTGCCAGCACACGCCAGGGGTTACCCTCTGGGGCCAACGTCCTGACTTTC
TRBJ1-4	NA	TRBD1	TRBV19	CASSPPGDRGEKLFF	TGTGCCAGTAGTCCCCCCGGGGACAGGGGTGAAAAACTGTTTTTT
TRBJ1-6	NA	NA	TRBV19	CASSGDGGRNSPLHF	TGTGCCAGTAGTGGGGACGGGGGTCGCAATTCACCCCTCCACTTT
TRBJ2-2	NA	TRBD2	TRBV14	CASSQVPGGNGELFF	TGTGCCAGCAGCCAAGTCCCCGGGGGGAACGGGGAGCTGTTTTTT
TRBJ2-2	NA	NA	TRBV7-7	CASSSRSPGNTGELFF	TGTGCTAGCAGCTCCCGAAGCCCAGGCAACACCGGGGAGCTGTTTTTT
TRBJ1-6	few	TRBD1	TRBV2	CASSVSGQGRSPLHF	TGTGCCAGCAGTGTTTCGGGACAGGGCCGTTCACCCCTCCACTTT
TRBJ1-2	NA	NA	TRBV5-1	CASSLGLPGFYGYTF	TGCGCCAGCAGCTTGGGACTGCCCGGATTCTATGGCTACACCTTC
TRBJ1-4	few	TRBD1	TRBV7-7	CASSPGTGDSEKLFF	TGTGCCAGCAGCCCGGGGACAGGCGATAGCGAAAAACTGTTTTTT
TRBJ1-5	NA	TRBD1	TRBV7-9	CASSLGGKAGQENQPQHF	TGTGCCAGCAGCTTAGGTGGAAAGGCGGGACAGGAGAATCAGCCCCAGCATTTT
TRBJ1-4	NA	NA	TRBV3-1/TRBV3-2	CASRPRTVPNEKLFF	TGTGCCAGCAGACCCAGGACAGTACCTAATGAAAAACTGTTTTTT
TRBJ1-2	few	NA	TRBV4-2	CASSNRDFGYTF	TGTGCCAGCAGCAACAGGGATTTTGGCTACACCTTC
TRBJ1-1	NA	NA	TRBV6-2/TRBV6-3	CASSLSQNTEAFF	TGTGCCAGCAGTCTAAGTCAGAACACTGAAGCTTTCTTT
TRBJ2-3	NA	TRBD2	TRBV13	CASSVLAGGTQYF	TGTGCCAGCAGTGTACTAGCGGGAGGTACGCAGTATTTT
TRBJ1-2	NA	NA	TRBV28	CASSFIDGYTF	TGTGCCAGCAGTTTTATAGATGGCTACACCTTC
TRBJ2-1	NA	TRBD1	TRBV5-1	CASSLPMGQGPNNEQFF	TGCGCCAGCAGCTTGCCGATGGGACAGGGACCTAACAATGAGCAGTTCTTC
TRBJ2-5	NA	NA	TRBV5-1	CASSGLLGAETQYF	TGCGCCAGCAGCGGACTACTTGGGGCAGAGACCCAGTACTTC
TRBJ2-3	NA	NA	TRBV7-9	CASSSGSGTDTQYF	TGTGCCAGCAGCTCCGGGTCGGGCACAGATACGCAGTATTTT
TRBJ1-2	NA	NA	TRBV12-3/TRBV12-4	CASTLFSHYGYTF	TGTGCCAGCACTCTTTTTTCCCACTATGGCTACACCTTC
TRBJ1-1	NA	NA	TRBV28	CASSLSDRNTEAFF	TGTGCCAGCAGTTTATCCGACAGGAACACTGAAGCTTTCTTT
TRBJ1-2	NA	TRBD1	TRBV7-3	CASSLPGGYGYTF	TGTGCCAGCAGCTTACCAGGGGGATATGGCTACACCTTC
TRBJ2-7	NA	TRBD1	TRBV9	CASSVPAGGSYEQYF	TGTGCCAGCAGCGTACCGGCAGGGGGATCTTACGAGCAGTACTTC
TRBJ2-3	NA	TRBD2	TRBV6-6	CATRGGLAGDTQYF	TGTGCCACACGGGGGGGTTTAGCGGGCGATACGCAGTATTTT
TRBJ1-4	NA	TRBD1	TRBV4-1	CASSIAGTGFGEKLFF	TGCGCCAGCTCTATCGCGGGGACAGGGTTCGGTGAAAAACTGTTTTTT
TRBJ2-4	NA	TRBD2	TRBV3-1/TRBV3-2	CASSDGRTKNIQYF	TGTGCCAGCAGCGACGGGAGGACAAAAAACATTCAGTACTTC
TRBJ1-3	NA	NA	TRBV12-3/TRBV12-4	CASSQANTIYF	TGTGCCAGCAGCCAAGCGAACACCATATATTTT
TRBJ1-1	NA	TRBD1	TRBV6-5	CASSAGQGRAEAFF	TGTGCCAGCAGCGCAGGACAGGGTCGCGCTGAAGCTTTCTTT
TRBJ1-6	NA	TRBD1	TRBV19	CASRIDRGYNSPLHF	TGTGCCAGTAGGATCGACAGGGGCTATAATTCACCCCTCCACTTT
TRBJ2-5	NA	NA	TRBV29-1	CSVGRDQETQYF	TGCAGCGTTGGGCGGGACCAAGAGACCCAGTACTTC
TRBJ2-7	NA	TRBD1	TRBV6-5	CASSTRTGGLVEQYF	TGTGCCAGCAGTACGCGGACAGGGGGCTTAGTTGAGCAGTACTTC
TRBJ2-1	NA	TRBD2	TRBV20-1	CSASSGRASYNEQFF	TGCAGTGCTAGTAGCGGGAGGGCCTCCTACAATGAGCAGTTCTTC
TRBJ1-4	few	TRBD1	TRBV5-1	CASSPARDSVSNEKLFF	TGCGCCAGCAGCCCAGCCCGGGACAGTGTGTCTAATGAAAAACTGTTTTTT
TRBJ1-3	few	NA	TRBV3-1/TRBV3-2	CASSPFIQASGNTIYF	TGTGCCAGCAGCCCGTTTATACAGGCCTCTGGAAACACCATATATTTT
TRBJ2-5	once	TRBD1	TRBV5-1	CASFNRPGQGAYQETQYF	TGCGCCAGCTTTAATAGACCGGGACAGGGGGCGTACCAAGAGACCCAGTACTTC
TRBJ1-6	NA	NA	TRBV30	CAWKLFSYNSPLHF	TGTGCCTGGAAATTATTCTCCTATAATTCACCCCTCCACTTT
TRBJ2-1	NA	TRBD2	TRBV29-1	CSAGLAGGHEQFF	TGCAGCGCGGGACTAGCGGGAGGGCATGAGCAGTTCTTC
TRBJ2-1	NA	NA	TRBV11-3	CASSLDQGPYNEQFF	TGTGCCAGCAGCTTAGATCAGGGCCCCTACAATGAGCAGTTCTTC
TRBJ1-4	NA	NA	TRBV4-1	CASSQDRATNEKLFF	TGCGCCAGCAGCCAAGACAGGGCAACTAATGAAAAACTGTTTTTT
TRBJ2-1	NA	NA	TRBV6-5	CASRALGTRVIEQFF	TGTGCCAGCAGGGCGTTAGGTACTAGAGTAATTGAGCAGTTCTTC
TRBJ1-5	many	NA	TRBV5-1	CASSLVPGQPQHF	TGCGCCAGCAGCTTGGTCCCAGGGCAGCCCCAGCATTTT
TRBJ2-3	once	NA	TRBV15	CATRYDKVTGRGRDTQYF	TGTGCCACCAGGTACGACAAAGTGACTGGCAGGGGCCGGGATACGCAGTATTTT
TRBJ2-1	NA	NA	TRBV7-9	CASSPHSGREQFF	TGTGCCAGCAGCCCTCATAGCGGCAGGGAGCAGTTCTTC
TRBJ2-7	NA	TRBD2	TRBV4-1	CASSQVDGGRETQYF	TGCGCCAGCAGCCAAGTTGATGGTGGGCGGGAGACGCAGTACTTC